One and the same sample provided the 4 T cell receptor beta chains below, sequenced in a study of circulating CD8 cells and anti-PD-1 response in melanoma. Each library started from approximately 15 ng of total RNA using the QIAseq Immune Repertoire TCR panel. TCRdb ran MiXCR on the reads and lists one entry per CDR3 protein. The sample has several hundred distinct CDR3 sequences; about 4.8% are singletons. Sorting of live CD3+CD8+TCRalphabeta+ cells by PD-1 and/or TIGIT gave four subsets. The sample in question was CD8+ T cells from PBMCs, obtained at baseline or after one month of anti-PD-1 therapy (not recorded which). These TCRs come from a human donor with melanoma.

Sample share makes this clonotype large. The chain combines TRBV20-1 with TRBJ2-1; 7 bases fit TRBD2. The V gene end was trimmed by 2 bases and the J gene end by 4 bases; junction bases not matched to a gene: 5. Germline V gives CDR1 DFQATT, CDR2 SNEGSKA (reference sequence). CDR3 length: 14 amino acids. CDR3 coding DNA: TGCAGTGCTAGACTGCCTAGCGGATACAATGAGCAGTTCTTC. Translation gives CSARLPSGYNEQFF.

This clonotype is labeled medium-sized. This chain links TRBV28 with TRBJ2-3, with TRBD1 as a possible D gene (6 bases). This CDR3 comprises 16 residues. Germline-derived CDR1 and CDR2 are MDHEN and SYDVKM. The ends were cut back, 5 bases at V and 5 bases at J, with 20 bases in the middle. CDR3 sequence reads: CASSRVTGWNKDTQYF. CDR3 in DNA: TGTGCCAGCAGTCGGGTTACAGGGTGGAATAAAGATACGCAGTATTTT.

Sample share makes this clonotype large. The chain carries TRBV7-3 and TRBJ1-5; D remains ambiguous. Germline CDR1 reads SGHTA; CDR2 reads FQGTGA. V shed 2 bases and J shed 0 bases, with 5 bases lying between them. The CDR3 runs to 14 residues. The CDR3 region has the DNA TGTGCCAGCAGCTTAGGGGATAGCAATCAGCCCCAGCATTTT. It yields the protein CASSLGDSNQPQHF. Full variable domain (outside the CDR3, taken from reference TRBV7-3 and TRBJ1-5): GAGVSQTPSNKVTEKGKYVELRCDPISGHTALYWYRQSLGQGPEFLIYFQGTGAADDSGLPNDRFFAVRPEGSVSTLKIQRTERGDSAVYLCASSLGDSNQPQHFGDGTRLSIL.

This clonotype was counted between two and nine times. V and J are TRBV28 and TRBJ2-3; D is unresolved. The V end lost 3 bases, the J end lost 2 bases, and 15 bases lay between the germline ends. CDR1 is MDHEN and CDR2 is SYDVKM in the germline V gene. The CDR3 extends over 16 amino acids. CDR3 sequence (DNA): TGTGCCAGCAGTTTCGTGACCCACACCTCCACAGATACGCAGTATTTT. It is translated as CASSFVTHTSTDTQYF.